Listed below are T cell receptor beta chains from one sample, sequenced in a study of T-cell memory formation after mild COVID-19. TCRdb re-derived calls from the 5' RACE reads in MiXCR, one entry per CDR3 protein. The sample lists around 300,000 distinct CDR3 sequences, roughly a fifth occurring once. The sequencing input was PBMCs or a T cell subset sorted from them (not recorded which). Receptor source: a man younger than 35 who had mild COVID-19 (a few samples of this study predate the infection). Cell type and time point are not known. The CDR3 runs from the conserved cysteine through the conserved F or W. Each record gives: V gene, clone size, J gene, D gene, CDR3 length, CDR3 protein, CDR3 DNA. A D gene is named only where the DNA matches it firmly. Clone size is given for some rows only: seen once, a few or many times, or a class if the clone is expanded.

>TRBV7-2|many|TRBJ2-5|TRBD2|13
CASSFWTSEPQYF
TGTGCCAGCAGCTTCTGGACTAGCGAGCCCCAGTACTTC
>TRBV11-3|NA|TRBJ2-3|NA|13
CASSLRLGDTQYF
TGTGCCAGCAGCCTCCGCCTGGGTGATACGCAGTATTTT
>TRBV20-1|NA|TRBJ2-3|NA|12
CSASRGQGTQYF
TGCAGTGCTTCCAGAGGCCAAGGTACGCAGTATTTT
>TRBV29-1|NA|TRBJ2-7|NA|12
CSVVEVSYEQYF
TGCAGCGTTGTGGAGGTCTCCTACGAGCAGTACTTC
>TRBV7-9|few|TRBJ2-1|TRBD1|16
CASSSTGTSSYNEQFF
TGTGCCAGCAGCTCGACAGGGACAAGCTCCTACAATGAGCAGTTCTTC
>TRBV6-5|few|TRBJ1-6|NA|15
CASSYSGGNNSPLHF
TGTGCCAGCAGTTACTCTGGAGGGAATAATTCACCCCTCCACTTT
>TRBV2|few|TRBJ2-1|NA|14
CASTGGVVLDEQFF
TGTGCCAGCACTGGAGGGGTGGTACTCGATGAGCAGTTCTTC
>TRBV7-2|NA|TRBJ1-1|NA|13
CASTMGWHTEAFF
TGTGCCAGCACCATGGGGTGGCACACTGAAGCTTTCTTT
>TRBV3-1|NA|TRBJ2-6|NA|16
CASTIRQASGANVLTF
TGTGCCAGCACCATTCGTCAGGCCTCTGGGGCCAACGTCCTGACTTTC
>TRBV6-2/TRBV6-3|NA|TRBJ2-3|TRBD1|15
CASRIQGSPPDTQYF
TGTGCCAGCAGGATACAGGGGAGTCCACCAGATACGCAGTATTTT
>TRBV7-9|NA|TRBJ2-1|NA|13
CASSLSAPGEQFF
TGTGCCAGCAGTTTAAGCGCCCCTGGTGAGCAGTTCTTC
>TRBV5-1|few|TRBJ2-2|NA|13
CASSFGTLGELFF
TGCGCCAGCAGTTTTGGGACACTTGGGGAGCTGTTTTTT
>TRBV18|few|TRBJ2-1|NA|17
CASSPKLTEISYNEQFF
TGTGCCAGCTCACCTAAACTTACTGAGATTTCCTACAATGAGCAGTTCTTC
>TRBV11-2|many|TRBJ2-1|NA|14
CASSFRGAVNEQFF
TGTGCCAGCAGCTTTCGGGGGGCTGTCAATGAGCAGTTCTTC
>TRBV6-6|once|TRBJ2-7|NA|15
CASSRDLDPVYEQYF
TGTGCCAGCAGTCGAGACCTAGACCCGGTCTACGAGCAGTACTTC
>TRBV18|once|TRBJ1-2|NA|13
CASSPDRSDGYTF
TGTGCCAGCTCCCCAGACAGGTCGGATGGCTACACCTTC
>TRBV25-1|NA|TRBJ1-6|TRBD1|14
CASSSTGGDSPLHF
TGTGCCAGCAGTTCGACAGGGGGCGATTCACCCCTCCACTTT
>TRBV20-1|few|TRBJ1-1|TRBD1|12
CSARQGSAEAFF
TGCAGTGCGAGACAGGGTAGCGCTGAAGCTTTCTTT
>TRBV20-1|medium-sized|TRBJ2-1|NA|15
CSARDLTTSYNEQFF
TGCAGTGCTAGAGATTTGACCACCTCCTACAATGAGCAGTTCTTC
>TRBV5-1|NA|TRBJ2-1|TRBD2|16
CASSQRLAGDYNEQFF
TGCGCCAGCAGCCAACGACTAGCGGGGGATTACAATGAGCAGTTCTTC
>TRBV6-1|NA|TRBJ2-3|TRBD2|15
CASSERLAGIDTQYF
TGTGCCAGCAGTGAACGGCTAGCGGGGATAGATACGCAGTATTTT
>TRBV12-3/TRBV12-4|few|TRBJ2-2|NA|12
CASSYFPGELFF
TGTGCCAGCAGTTACTTCCCCGGGGAGCTGTTTTTT
>TRBV12-3/TRBV12-4|NA|TRBJ2-5|NA|13
CASRFQGRETQYF
TGTGCCAGCAGATTCCAGGGGAGGGAGACCCAGTACTTC